The 19 T cell receptor beta chains below were found in one sample sequenced in a study of Ad26.COV2.S vaccination and SARS-CoV-2 variants. Repertoires were generated with immunoSEQ multiplex PCR, while TCRdb's copy carries only in-frame clones and drops some. This table holds about 350,000 clones, just over 90% found once. The specimen was peripheral blood, collected after recovery from COVID-19. Receptors were obtained from a human donor who had recovered from COVID-19.

The chain has TRBV27 and TRBJ1-1, with D possibly TRBD1 on 6 matching bases. With 4 bases removed from V and 4 bases from J, the gap between germline ends came to 13 bases. Per the germline V gene, CDR1 is MNHEY and CDR2 is SMNVEV (reference sequence). The CDR3 runs to 14 residues. The CDR3 here is CASSSVGGGTEAFF. CDR3 bases: TGTGCCAGCAGTTCGGTGGGGGGCGGCACTGAAGCTTTCTTT.

The CDR3 DNA follows: TGCAGTTCCTTTGGGGAATACGAGCAGTACTTC. It is translated as CSSFGEYEQYF. This chain links TRBV20-1 with TRBJ2-7; unclear D gene. This CDR3 comprises 11 residues. In germline, CDR1 is DFQATT, CDR2 SNEGSKA (reference sequence). V was trimmed by 8 bases and J by 4 bases, leaving 12 bases between them.

A few counts support this clone. The CDR3 region is CASSQDFGTGSYEQYF. The CDR3 nucleotides read TGCGCCAGCAGCCAAGATTTCGGGACAGGGAGCTACGAGCAGTACTTC. The V call is TRBV4-1, the J call TRBJ2-7, with 9 bases fitting TRBD1. Germline V gene data show CDR1 as MGHRA and CDR2 as YSYEKL. The J segment lost 3 bases and the V segment lost 0 bases, leaving 6 bases of the junction unmatched. The CDR3 extends over 16 amino acids.

CDR3 loop: CASSSSLGVYEKLFF. Here the CDR3 DNA reads TGTGCCAGCAGCTCTTCCCTCGGGGTCTATGAAAAACTGTTTTTT. The chain is built from TRBV7-9 and TRBJ1-4, with no clear D. Germline lookup yields CDR1 SEHNR and CDR2 FQNEAQ (reference sequence). The CDR3 is made up of 15 amino acids. V dropped 4 bases and J dropped 6 bases, with 15 bases sitting between them.

The genes are TRBV5-1 and TRBJ2-7, with 10 bases lining up with TRBD1. Germline V gene sequence: CDR1 SGHRS, CDR2 YFSETQ. The CDR3 contains 20 residues. J was trimmed by 4 bases and V by 0 bases; bases with no gene match: 19. The CDR3 sequence is CASSLVWDRGLSVEGYEQYF. The DNA for the CDR3 is TGCGCCAGCAGCTTGGTGTGGGACAGGGGATTGTCGGTAGAAGGATACGAGCAGTACTTC.

Points on this clone: Other DNA sequences from this sample encode an identical CDR3 as well. The rearrangement uses TRBV6-6 and TRBJ1-5; D remains ambiguous. Germline V gives CDR1 MNHNY, CDR2 SVGAGI (reference sequence). The CDR3 loop spans 12 amino acids. Deletions cut 0 bases from V and 7 bases from J, with 4 bases between. This CDR3 is CASSYSEQPQHF. As DNA, the CDR3 is TGTGCCAGCAGTTACTCCGAGCAGCCCCAGCATTTT.

The chain links TRBV7-9 to TRBJ1-2, with D maybe TRBD1 (5 bases). The CDR3 spans 12 residues. V lost 6 bases, J lost 4 bases, and 9 bases lay in between. The germline gives CDR1 SEHNR, CDR2 FQNEAQ (reference sequence). The CDR3 here is CASRFGGYGYTF. CDR3 sequence (DNA): TGTGCCAGCAGATTTGGGGGCTATGGCTACACCTTC.

This chain joins TRBV7-2 and TRBJ1-6; no reliable D call. Germline-derived CDR1 and CDR2 are SGHTA and FQGNSA. V shed 3 bases and J shed 14 bases, with 17 bases lying between them. The CDR3 has 14 amino acids. CDR3 protein: CASSFPQYNPALHF. The CDR3, as DNA: TGTGCCAGCAGCTTTCCTCAGTATAACCCGGCCCTCCACTTT. Combining the CDR3 with reference TRBV7-2 and TRBJ1-6 gives the whole variable domain GAGVSQSPSNKVTEKGKDVELRCDPISGHTALYWYRQSLGQGLEFLIYFQGNSAPDKSGLPSDRFSAERTGGSVSTLTIQRTQQEDSAVYLCASSFPQYNPALHFGNGTRLTVT.

V and J are TRBV4-1 and TRBJ2-7; D perhaps matches TRBD1 (6 bases). CDR1 MGHRA and CDR2 YSYEKL come from the germline V gene. The germline V and J ends were trimmed by 4 bases and 2 bases, with 18 bases remaining between them. The length of the CDR3 is 16 residues. For the CDR3, the DNA is TGCGCCAGCAGCCCTAGCTCCGGGACACCGACCTACGAGCAGTACTTC. Encoded protein: CASSPSSGTPTYEQYF.

CDR3 in DNA: TGCGCCAGCAGCACTCGGGACAGCTTCTACGAGCAGTACTTC. Translation: CASSTRDSFYEQYF. This chain uses TRBV4-1 with TRBJ2-7; 7 bases line up with TRBD1. V was clipped by 5 bases and J by 3 bases; unmatched bases: 7. The CDR3 consists of 14 residues. CDR1 is MGHRA, CDR2 YSYEKL, per germline.

The chain links TRBV5-1 to TRBJ2-7; 10 nucleotides agree with TRBD1. The CDR3 has 14 amino acids. The V gene's germline CDR1 is SGHRS and CDR2 YFSETQ. Trimming removed 3 bases from V and 6 bases from J; junction bases left unmatched: 6. CDR3 loop: CASSWGTGAAEQYF. CDR3 sequence (DNA): TGCGCCAGCAGCTGGGGGACAGGGGCGGCCGAGCAGTACTTC.

The V and J genes are TRBV29-1 and TRBJ2-5, with no clear D. The CDR3 consists of 13 residues. V was cut by 0 bases and J by 5 bases, with 10 bases left in between. Germline V gene sequence: CDR1 SQVTM, CDR2 ANQGSEA. In nucleotides, the CDR3 is TGCAGCGTTGAAGACCAGGCAGAGGAGACCCAGTACTTC. This sequence encodes CSVEDQAEETQYF.

This sequence joins TRBV5-6 and TRBJ1-2; D unresolved. The germline V gene has CDR1 SGHDT and CDR2 YYEEEE. CDR3 length equals 11 residues. Trimming removed 5 bases at V and 5 bases at J, with 7 bases between. CDR3 sequence: CASRAGYGYTF. The CDR3 nucleotides are TGTGCCAGCAGAGCGGGGTATGGCTACACCTTC.

The J gene is TRBJ2-7, the V gene TRBV5-1; 8 bases align to TRBD1. The CDR3 totals 16 residues. V lost 4 bases, J lost 1 base, and 10 bases stayed unmatched. Per germline, CDR1 SGHRS and CDR2 YFSETQ. In DNA form, the CDR3 reads TGCGCCAGCAGCAGGGACAGGTCTGGTAAGTCCTACGAGCAGTACTTC. Its protein is CASSRDRSGKSYEQYF.

This CDR3 is CASSSPDRGISQPQHF. CDR3 in DNA: TGTGCCAGCAGCTCCCCGGACAGGGGAATTTCTCAGCCCCAGCATTTT. The rearrangement links TRBV6-2 or TRBV6-3 to TRBJ1-5, with 9 bases matching TRBD1. This CDR3 spans 16 amino acids. The germline V gene has CDR1 MNHEY and CDR2 SVGEGT. Trimming cost V 6 bases and J 6 bases; bases outside gene matches: 12.

In DNA form, the CDR3 reads TGTGCCAGCACCAGTCAGGGTGCCACTGAAGCTTTCTTT. Its translation is CASTSQGATEAFF. This chain joins TRBV6-6 and TRBJ1-1, with a weak D call TRBD1 (5 bases). Trimming stripped 7 bases from V and 4 bases from J, with 13 bases between. Germline V lookup: CDR1 MNHNY, CDR2 SVGAGI (reference sequence). The CDR3 spans 13 residues.

The chain employs TRBV5-1 and TRBJ1-2; 7 bases map to TRBD1. The J segment lost 1 base and the V segment lost 4 bases, leaving 1 base of the junction unmatched. The germline gives CDR1 SGHRS, CDR2 YFSETQ. The CDR3 has 13 amino acids. The CDR3 DNA is TGCGCCAGCAGCGGGACAGATAACTATGGCTACACCTTC. As protein: CASSGTDNYGYTF.

This rearrangement joins TRBV5-4 to TRBJ2-6, with unresolved D. Trimming took 0 bases from V and 2 from J, leaving 9 bases between them. Per the germline V gene, CDR1 is SGHNT and CDR2 is YYREEE (reference sequence). This CDR3 has 16 residues. CDR3 loop: CASSLGGVTGANVLTF. The CDR3 DNA follows: TGTGCCAGCAGCTTGGGTGGGGTTACTGGGGCCAACGTCCTGACTTTC.

The chain uses TRBV9 and TRBJ2-7, with D tentatively TRBD1 or TRBD2 (6 bases each). Germline CDR1 reads SGDLS; CDR2 reads YYNGEE. V was shortened by 2 bases and J by 6 bases, with 12 bases between the two germline ends. There are 13 residues in the CDR3. The CDR3 reads CASSVGGLGEQYF. CDR3 DNA sequence: TGTGCCAGCAGCGTGGGGGGCCTTGGCGAGCAGTACTTC.